This TCR beta chain was sequenced in a study of spatial heterogeneity in lung cancer. Overall study context: The study consistently detected more beta-chain than alpha-chain sequences. Overall study results and limits: Mutation counts in tumors were tracked by counts of expanded intratumoral alpha and beta TCRs.

The V gene lost 6 bases and the J gene lost 1 base, with 16 bases spanning the gap. The CDR3 consists of 16 residues. Germline values: CDR1 SNHLY, CDR2 FYNNEI. Indicated time point: sample taken at primary tumor resection. Donation came from around 77 patients with untreated early-stage non-small cell lung cancer. Whole RNA from tumor, nontumor lung or frozen PBMC was sequenced unsorted. This clonotype was seen repeatedly, ten times or more. Its cognate antigen is unknown. TCR cDNA molecules were tagged individually, and each one carried a unique molecular identifier. TCRdb reprocessed the 5' RACE reads with MiXCR, giving one entry per CDR3 protein. The top ten clones hold around 9.4% of a sample with 8,000 to 9,500 distinct CDR3 sequences, around 7% of them seen once.

This TCR derives from a male donor with early-stage non-small cell lung cancer. V usage is TRBV2 and J usage is TRBJ1-5; TRBD1 might be the D (6 bases). Material: lung tumor tissue, obtained at surgery. This CDR3 reads CASRGGWGGSNQPQHF. The CDR3 DNA reads TGTGCCAGCAGAGGGGGATGGGGAGGAAGCAATCAGCCCCAGCATTTT.